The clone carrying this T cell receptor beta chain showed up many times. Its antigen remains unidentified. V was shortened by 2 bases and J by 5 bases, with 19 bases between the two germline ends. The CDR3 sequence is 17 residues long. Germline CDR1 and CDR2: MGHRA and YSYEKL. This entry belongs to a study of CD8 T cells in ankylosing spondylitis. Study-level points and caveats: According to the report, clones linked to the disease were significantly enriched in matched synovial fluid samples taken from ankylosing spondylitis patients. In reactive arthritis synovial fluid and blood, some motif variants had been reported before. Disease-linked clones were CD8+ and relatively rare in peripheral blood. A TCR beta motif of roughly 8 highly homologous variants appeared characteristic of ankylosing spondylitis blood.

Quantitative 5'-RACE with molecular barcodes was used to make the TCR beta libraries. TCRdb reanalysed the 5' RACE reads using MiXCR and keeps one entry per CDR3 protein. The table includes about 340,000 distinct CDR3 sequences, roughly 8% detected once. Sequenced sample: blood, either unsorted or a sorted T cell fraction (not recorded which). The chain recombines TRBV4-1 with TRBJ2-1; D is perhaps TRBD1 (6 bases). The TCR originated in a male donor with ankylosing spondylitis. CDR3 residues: CASSQRQGMEPNNEQFF. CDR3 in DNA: TGCGCCAGCAGCCAACGCCAGGGGATGGAGCCAAACAATGAGCAGTTCTTC.